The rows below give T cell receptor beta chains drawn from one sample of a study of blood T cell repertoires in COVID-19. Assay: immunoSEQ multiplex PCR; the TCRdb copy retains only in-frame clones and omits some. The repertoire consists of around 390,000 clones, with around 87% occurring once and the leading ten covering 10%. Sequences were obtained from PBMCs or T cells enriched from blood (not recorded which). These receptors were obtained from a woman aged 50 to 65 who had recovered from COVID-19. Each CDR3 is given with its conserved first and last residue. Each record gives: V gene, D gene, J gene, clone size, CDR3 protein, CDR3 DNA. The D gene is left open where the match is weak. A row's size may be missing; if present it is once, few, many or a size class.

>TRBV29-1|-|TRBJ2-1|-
CSVEGGQGGYYNEQFF
TGCAGCGTTGAAGGGGGGCAGGGGGGTTACTACAATGAGCAGTTCTTC
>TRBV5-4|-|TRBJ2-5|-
CASTGVQETQYF
TGTGCCAGCACGGGGGTCCAAGAGACCCAGTACTTC
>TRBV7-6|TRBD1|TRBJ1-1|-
CASTLGTGGSGTEAFF
TGTGCCAGCACCCTTGGGACAGGGGGCTCAGGCACTGAAGCTTTCTTT
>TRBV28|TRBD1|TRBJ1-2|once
CASSKDRGTYGYTF
TGTGCCAGCAGTAAGGACAGGGGCACCTATGGCTACACCTTC
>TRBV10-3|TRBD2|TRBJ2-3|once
CAISESLGLAGTDTQYF
TGTGCCATCAGTGAGTCCCTAGGACTAGCGGGGACAGATACGCAGTATTTT
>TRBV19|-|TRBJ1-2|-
CASSIRTAYGYTF
TGTGCCAGTAGTATCAGGACAGCGTATGGCTACACCTTC
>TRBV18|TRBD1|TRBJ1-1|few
CASSPYSAGGNTEAFF
TGTGCCAGCTCACCATATAGCGCAGGGGGAAACACTGAAGCTTTCTTT
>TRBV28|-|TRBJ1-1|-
CASRGGEGNSAEAFF
TGTGCCAGCAGAGGGGGGGAGGGGAATAGCGCTGAAGCTTTCTTT
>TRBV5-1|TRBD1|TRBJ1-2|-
CASSLTGEYGYTF
TGCGCCAGCAGCTTAACAGGGGAATATGGCTACACCTTC
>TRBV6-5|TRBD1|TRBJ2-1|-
CASSSVDRVPSFF
TGTGCCAGCAGCTCCGTAGACAGGGTCCCGTCGTTCTTC
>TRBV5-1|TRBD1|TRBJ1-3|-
CASRGQAHSGNTIYF
TGCGCCAGCAGAGGACAGGCCCACTCTGGAAACACCATATATTTT
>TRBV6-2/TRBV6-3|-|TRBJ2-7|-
CASSTRGWRAEQYF
TGTGCCAGCAGTACGCGAGGGTGGAGGGCCGAGCAGTACTTC
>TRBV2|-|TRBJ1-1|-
CASSDRLHSEAFF
TGTGCCAGCAGTGACAGGCTACATTCAGAAGCTTTCTTT
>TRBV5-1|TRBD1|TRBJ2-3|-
CASSPGQGTSDTQYF
TGCGCCAGCAGCCCAGGACAGGGGACGAGCGATACGCAGTATTTT
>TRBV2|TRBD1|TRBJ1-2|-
CASSVDRGNYGYTF
TGTGCCAGCAGTGTAGACAGGGGGAACTATGGCTACACCTTC
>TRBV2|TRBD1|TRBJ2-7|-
CASRPGQGDYEQYF
TGTGCCAGCAGACCGGGACAGGGGGATTACGAGCAGTACTTC
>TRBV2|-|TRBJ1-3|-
CASSLSSGNTIYF
TGTGCCAGCAGTCTTAGTTCTGGAAACACCATATATTTT
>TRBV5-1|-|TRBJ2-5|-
CASSSPGGKTQYF
TGCGCCAGCAGTAGTCCAGGGGGGAAGACCCAGTACTTC
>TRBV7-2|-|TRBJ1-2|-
CASSMGRGANYGYTF
TGTGCCAGCAGTATGGGACGGGGGGCTAACTATGGCTACACCTTC
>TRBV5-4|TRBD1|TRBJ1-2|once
CASSFDRGRNYGYTF
TGTGCCAGCAGCTTCGACAGGGGGCGGAACTATGGCTACACCTTC
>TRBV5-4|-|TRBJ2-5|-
CASSLAERETQYF
TGTGCCAGCAGCTTGGCCGAGCGTGAGACCCAGTACTTC
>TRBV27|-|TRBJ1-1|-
CASSIQGLTEAFF
TGTGCCAGCAGTATTCAGGGGCTCACTGAAGCTTTCTTT
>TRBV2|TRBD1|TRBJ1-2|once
CASGAGQGAVYGYTF
TGTGCCAGCGGGGCGGGACAGGGGGCGGTCTATGGCTACACCTTC
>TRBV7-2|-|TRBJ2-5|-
CASSQDIQETQYF
TGTGCCAGCAGCCAGGACATCCAAGAGACCCAGTACTTC
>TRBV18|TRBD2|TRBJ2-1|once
CASSPPPRGLAGGAERNEQFF
TGTGCCAGCTCACCACCGCCTCGCGGACTAGCGGGGGGCGCCGAGAGGAATGAGCAGTTCTTC
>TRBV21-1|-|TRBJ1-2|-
CARTPHYCYGYTF
TGTGCCAGGACGCCCCACTATTGCTATGGCTACACCTTC